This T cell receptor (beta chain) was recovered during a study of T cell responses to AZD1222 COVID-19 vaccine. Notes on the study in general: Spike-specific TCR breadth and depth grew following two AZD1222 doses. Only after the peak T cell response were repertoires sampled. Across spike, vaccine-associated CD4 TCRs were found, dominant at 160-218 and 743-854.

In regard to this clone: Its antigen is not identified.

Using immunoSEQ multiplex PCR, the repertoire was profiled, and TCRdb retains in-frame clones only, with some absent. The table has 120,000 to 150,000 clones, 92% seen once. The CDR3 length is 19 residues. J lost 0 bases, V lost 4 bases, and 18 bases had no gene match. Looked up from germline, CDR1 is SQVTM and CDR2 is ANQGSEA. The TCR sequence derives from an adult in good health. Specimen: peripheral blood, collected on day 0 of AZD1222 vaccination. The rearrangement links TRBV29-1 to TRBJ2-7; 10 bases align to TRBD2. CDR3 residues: CSVGFRWLAGVSPSYEQYF. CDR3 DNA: TGCAGCGTTGGGTTTCGGTGGCTAGCGGGAGTTTCCCCCTCCTACGAGCAGTACTTC.